The 8 T cell receptor beta chains reported below all come from one sample, sequenced in a study of T cell clonality in common variable immunodeficiency. Clones were read by immunoSEQ multiplex PCR, and TCRdb kept only the in-frame ones, dropping some. The data list 51,000 or so clones, none observed once; about 2% falls to the top ten. What was sequenced was peripheral blood mononuclear cells. The receptor set was obtained from a person between 18 and 69 years old in good health.

A note on this clone: The read comes to an end 3 residues before the CDR3 does, leaving the germline J gene to fill in the end. The chain employs TRBV19 and TRBJ2-1, with TRBD2 matching over 7 bases. J gave up 0 bases and V 5 bases, and 4 bases lay outside the gene matches. The CDR3 covers 15 residues. Germline-derived CDR1 and CDR2 are LNHDA and SQIVND (reference sequence). The CDR3 sequence: CASSEGLFSYNEQFF. CDR3 DNA, as far as it was read: TGTGCCAGTAGTGAGGGACTATTCTCCTACAATGAG.

This clone was recorded many times. The read finishes 3 residues shy of the CDR3 end, and the germline J gene is used to complete it. The chain uses TRBV5-1 and TRBJ1-6; perhaps TRBD1 as D (5 bases). Germline values: CDR1 SGHRS, CDR2 YFSETQ. This CDR3 comprises 14 residues. V was trimmed by 0 bases and J by 6 bases, leaving 7 bases between them. CDR3 bases read: TGCGCCAGCAGCTTGGCACAGGTTAATTCACCC. Its protein product is CASSLAQVNSP. The entire CDR3 protein reads CASSLAQVNSPLHF.

This clone showed up many times. The read is 3 residues too short to cover the CDR3 end, so that end is filled in from the germline J gene. The chain combines TRBV5-1 with TRBJ2-5, with 11 bases matching TRBD2. There are 17 residues in the CDR3. V was clipped by 0 bases and J by 1 base; unmatched bases: 5. CDR1 SGHRS and CDR2 YFSETQ come from the germline V gene. Here the CDR3 reads CASSLGQGTSGQETQYF. CDR3 bases read: TGCGCCAGCAGCTTGGGCCAGGGGACTAGCGGCCAAGAGACC.

This clone was observed at least ten times. The read ends 3 residues early relative to the CDR3; the germline J gene fills the gap. This chain connects TRBV7-2 to TRBJ2-4; TRBD1 matches 10 bases. The trim removed 2 bases at V and 7 bases at J, leaving 5 bases unmatched. The CDR3 extends over 15 amino acids. The germline V gene encodes CDR1 SGHTA and CDR2 FQGNSA. The CDR3 loop reads CASSLRTGGGNIQYF. The sequenced CDR3 bases are TGTGCCAGCAGCTTAAGGACAGGGGGGGGGAACATT.

This clone was found many times. The missing CDR3 end, 3 residues past where the read stops, is filled in from the germline J gene. The chain recombines TRBV5-1 with TRBJ1-5; D gene uncertain. The CDR3 spans 14 residues. Looked up from germline, CDR1 is SGHRS and CDR2 is YFSETQ. Trimming cost V 1 base and J 4 bases, with 9 bases left between them. The sequenced CDR3 bases are TGCGCCAGCAGCTTGTCAGGTGGAAATCAGCCC. This gives the protein CASSLSGGNQP. In full, the CDR3 is CASSLSGGNQPQHF.

This clone was recorded many times. The read halts 3 residues ahead of the CDR3 end, with the missing end drawn from the germline J gene. V and J are TRBV20-1 and TRBJ1-5, with 8 nucleotides matching TRBD1. The CDR3 covers 14 residues. Germline V gene lookup returns CDR1 DFQATT and CDR2 SNEGSKA (reference sequence). Losses at the gene ends were 0 bases for V and 9 bases for J; bases not matched to a gene: 7. The covered CDR3 bases are TGCAGTGCTAGAGAACCCAGGGGGCGGGGGCCC. Translation gives CSAREPRGRGP. The entire CDR3 reads CSAREPRGRGPQHF.

This clone was recorded many times. The read ends 3 residues shy of where the CDR3 ends; the end is completed using the germline J gene. This chain joins TRBV5-5 and TRBJ2-3; perhaps TRBD1 as D (5 bases). Germline V CDR1 and CDR2: SGHKS, YYEKEE (reference sequence). The germline V and J ends were trimmed by 0 bases and 7 bases, with 15 bases remaining between them. The CDR3 is 15 amino acids. The CDR3 region is CASSLVQGLVNTQYF. The sequenced CDR3 bases are TGTGCCAGCAGCTTGGTTCAGGGTTTGGTAAATACG.

This clone was counted ten times or more. From the germline J gene comes the end of the CDR3, since the read stops 3 residues before it. This chain links TRBV5-4 with TRBJ2-7; TRBD1 matches 9 bases. Germline V gene data show CDR1 as SGHNT and CDR2 as YYREEE (reference sequence). V shed 3 bases, J shed 3 bases, and the junction held 7 bases outside the gene matches. CDR3 length: 15 amino acids. CDR3 bases read: TGTGCCAGCAGCTCCACGGACAGGGGAGTCTACGAG. Protein product: CASSSTDRGVYE. The CDR3, in full, reads CASSSTDRGVYEQYF.